A single sample is the source of the 14 T cell receptor beta chains below, sequenced in a study of shared clonotypes between healthy human individuals. Repertoires were generated with immunoSEQ multiplex PCR, while TCRdb's copy carries only in-frame clones and drops some. The sample records 550,000 to 800,000 clones, about 92% being singletons. The sample comprised memory CD8+ T cells from PBMCs. As to subset: CD45RO+ cells pooled with CCR7-negative TemRA cells. The receptors here all came from a man between 18 and 35 years old in good health. Some clones in this sample may be carry-over from other donors' samples.

The chain combines TRBV9 with TRBJ1-1; a weak D match, TRBD1 (5 bases). This CDR3 has 14 residues. V lost 4 bases and J 8 bases, leaving 18 bases between the germline ends. Germline V lookup: CDR1 SGDLS, CDR2 YYNGEE. The CDR3 region has the DNA TGTGCCAGCAGCACCCAACCTGGGACCGCGGAAGCTTTCTTT. Its translation is CASSTQPGTAEAFF.

The CDR3 here is CASSPTGDQWGYTF. The CDR3 bases are TGCGCCAGCAGCCCAACAGGGGACCAGTGGGGCTACACCTTC. The V and J genes are TRBV4-3 and TRBJ1-2; 7 nucleotides agree with TRBD1. The CDR3 has 14 amino acids. Trimming at V came to 4 bases and at J to 8 bases, leaving 10 bases not matched to a gene. Germline V gene data show CDR1 as LGHNA and CDR2 as YSLEER.

This clone has a single count. This chain uses TRBV10-3 with TRBJ2-4, with TRBD2 matching over 7 bases. The V gene end was trimmed by 0 bases and the J gene end by 2 bases; junction bases not matched to a gene: 7. The germline V gene encodes CDR1 ENHRY and CDR2 SYGVKD. This CDR3 region has 17 residues. DNA for the CDR3: TGTGCCATCAGTGAGTCGGGGGGGGAGATGCCCAAAAACATTCAGTACTTC. It translates to CAISESGGEMPKNIQYF.

The CDR3 bases are TGTGCCAGCAGCCAAGAACGGGCCCCCGATCGTCGGAAAGAGCAGTTCTTC. It codes for CASSQERAPDRRKEQFF. This chain links TRBV14 with TRBJ2-1; D is unresolved. V lost 0 bases and J 10 bases, leaving 22 bases between the germline ends. The CDR3 is made up of 17 amino acids. Germline CDR1 is SGHDN and CDR2 is FVKESK.

This sequence joins TRBV4-1 and TRBJ2-5; a weak D match, TRBD2 (6 bases). V was shortened by 3 bases and J by 5 bases, with 16 bases between the two germline ends. Germline V CDR1 and CDR2: MGHRA, YSYEKL. The CDR3 sequence is 15 residues long. The CDR3: CASSQMLGGGETQYF. CDR3 DNA sequence: TGCGCCAGCAGCCAGATGCTGGGAGGAGGTGAGACCCAGTACTTC.

This clone was counted only a few times. For the CDR3, the DNA is TGTGCCAGCAGCACCCTCGGGGCTGAAGCTTTCTTT. It encodes CASSTLGAEAFF. The chain employs TRBV7-9 and TRBJ1-1; D unclear. The germline V and J ends were trimmed by 5 bases and 6 bases, with 10 bases remaining between them. Per germline, CDR1 SEHNR and CDR2 FQNEAQ (reference sequence). The CDR3 extends over 12 amino acids.

V and J are TRBV19 and TRBJ2-1; tentatively, D is TRBD2 (6 bases). The germline V gene encodes CDR1 LNHDA and CDR2 SQIVND (reference sequence). The V end was cut by 3 bases, the J end by 7 bases, with 16 bases between. The CDR3 contains 15 residues. CDR3 in amino acids: CASSIGGVRINEQFF. The CDR3 coding sequence is TGTGCCAGTAGTATCGGGGGAGTACGAATTAATGAGCAGTTCTTC.

Note on this clone: This specimen includes other DNA sequences encoding the same CDR3. This chain links TRBV19 with TRBJ2-1, with D possibly matching TRBD1 (6 bases). Trimming shortened V by 9 bases and J by 0 bases, and 15 bases separated the two germline ends. The CDR3 spans 15 residues. CDR1 and CDR2 (germline): LNHDA, SQIVND (reference sequence). For the CDR3, the DNA is TGTGCCAGCTCGACAGGTGCCAGCTCCTACAATGAGCAGTTCTTC. It codes for CASSTGASSYNEQFF. Full variable domain (missing parts from reference TRBV19 and TRBJ2-1): DGGITQSPKYLFRKEGQNVTLSCEQNLNHDAMYWYRQDPGQGLRLIYYSQIVNDFQKGDIAEGYSVSREKKESFPLTVTSAQKNPTAFYLCASSTGASSYNEQFFGPGTRLTVL.

This clone occurred once. CDR3 residues: CASRQIYEQYF. The CDR3 coding sequence is TGTGCCAGCAGACAAATCTACGAGCAGTACTTC. The chain employs TRBV7-3 and TRBJ2-7; D gene uncertain. The germline V gene encodes CDR1 SGHTA and CDR2 FQGTGA. The CDR3 covers 11 residues. V was clipped by 6 bases and J by 3 bases, with 6 bases between them.

V usage is TRBV19 and J usage is TRBJ1-1; weak D call: TRBD1 (6 bases). Germline CDR1 LNHDA, CDR2 SQIVND (reference sequence). Deletions cut 10 bases from V and 4 bases from J, with 22 bases between. The length of the CDR3 is 15 residues. The CDR3 nucleotides read TGTGCCACCCTACGGGGAACAGGGTTGACCACTGAAGCTTTCTTT. Translation gives CATLRGTGLTTEAFF.

The CDR3 coding sequence is TGTGCCAGCAGTTTAAGAGGGGATTTAGGTCGTCACGAGCAGTACTTC. Amino acids: CASSLRGDLGRHEQYF. The J gene is TRBJ2-7, the V gene TRBV28, with D possibly being TRBD1 or TRBD2 (5 bases each). CDR1 is MDHEN, CDR2 SYDVKM, per germline. V lost 2 bases, J lost 5 bases, and 19 bases lay in between. This CDR3 region has 16 residues.

This chain uses TRBV11-2 with TRBJ2-1, with 8 bases lining up with TRBD2. The CDR3 length is 14 residues. J was trimmed by 10 bases and V by 4 bases; bases with no gene match: 9. Germline assignment: CDR1 SGHAT and CDR2 FQNNGV. CDR3: CASSSYQAGGEQFF. CDR3 DNA sequence: TGTGCCAGCAGCTCCTACCAGGCGGGAGGAGAGCAGTTCTTC.

V gene TRBV30 combines with J gene TRBJ2-1; D tentatively fits TRBD1 or TRBD2 (5 bases each). Germline CDR1 GTSNPN, CDR2 SVGIG (reference sequence). Trimming took 5 bases from V and 1 from J, leaving 15 bases between them. The CDR3 runs to 15 residues. In DNA form, the CDR3 reads TGTGCCTGGGCTAGGGGAGCTACTTCCTACAATGAGCAGTTCTTC. Amino acids: CAWARGATSYNEQFF.

The chain uses TRBV6-5 and TRBJ1-1, with D possibly being TRBD1 (5 bases). V was cut by 8 bases and J by 1 base, with 11 bases left in between. CDR1 MNHEY and CDR2 SVGAGI come from the germline V gene. This CDR3 has 13 residues. The CDR3 DNA reads TGTGCCAGCCACAGACAGAAGAACACTGAAGCTTTCTTT. This encodes CASHRQKNTEAFF.